One sample yielded the 18 T cell receptor beta chains listed below, sequenced in a study of cytomegalovirus exposure and HLA in healthy donors. Use of 60 Vbeta and 13 Jbeta primers characterized the PCR. Method: immunoSEQ multiplex PCR; TCRdb's copy keeps in-frame clones and lacks some. The sample has approximately 40,000 clones, and its top ten clones hold about 6.2%. The sample taken for sequencing was PBMCs. The receptors here all came from a human donor in good health.

CDR3 DNA: TGTGCCAGTAGCCACGGTGGGAGTGGTTACGAGCAGTACTTC. Amino acids: CASSHGGSGYEQYF. The rearrangement uses TRBV19 and TRBJ2-7; D is perhaps TRBD2 (5 bases). V lost 6 bases and J 4 bases, leaving 16 bases between the germline ends. Germline loops: CDR1 LNHDA, CDR2 SQIVND (reference sequence). CDR3 length: 14 amino acids.

The V and J genes are TRBV18 and TRBJ1-5, with D uncertain. The V gene lost 6 bases and the J gene lost 3 bases, with 6 bases spanning the gap. Germline CDR1 is KGHSH and CDR2 is LQKENI. The CDR3 has 12 residues. CDR3 sequence: CASSQFNQPQHF. CDR3 nucleotides: TGTGCCAGCTCCCAGTTCAATCAGCCCCAGCATTTT.

Notes on this clone: Other DNA sequences within the sample encode an identical CDR3. The chain uses TRBV7-9 and TRBJ1-6; possibly TRBD1 for D (6 bases). Trimming pared 4 bases from V and 5 bases from J, leaving 9 bases between. Per germline, CDR1 SEHNR and CDR2 FQNEAQ (reference sequence). The CDR3 length is 14 residues. Here the CDR3 DNA reads TGTGCCAGCAGCTCCTGGACAGATAATTCACCCCTCCACTTT. It encodes CASSSWTDNSPLHF.

V is TRBV10-3 and J is TRBJ2-1; 8 bases match TRBD2. The germline CDR1 and CDR2 sequences are ENHRY and SYGVKD. V shed 2 bases and J 5 bases; nucleotides not matched to a gene: 8. The CDR3 spans 16 residues. DNA of the CDR3: TGTGCCATCAGTGAGCCTTATTCGGGGGGGAACAATGAGCAGTTCTTC. Its translation: CAISEPYSGGNNEQFF.

This clone is medium-sized (0.01 to 0.1%) by frequency. The chain has TRBV11-2 and TRBJ1-1, with D possibly being TRBD1 (6 bases). This CDR3 is built from 14 residues. Germline CDR1 and CDR2: SGHAT and FQNNGV. Trimming took 2 bases from V and 7 from J, leaving 14 bases between them. The CDR3 DNA follows: TGTGCCAGCAGCTTAACCGGGGGGCGAGGTGAAGCTTTCTTT. This translates into CASSLTGGRGEAFF.

The V gene is TRBV14, the J gene TRBJ2-5, with 9 bases identical to TRBD1. The germline V gene encodes CDR1 SGHDN and CDR2 FVKESK. This CDR3 region has 15 residues. The trim removed 1 base at V and 0 bases at J, leaving 0 bases unmatched. The CDR3 bases are TGTGCCAGCAGCCAAGGGGACAGGGACCAAGAGACCCAGTACTTC. This gives the protein CASSQGDRDQETQYF.

This chain joins TRBV2 and TRBJ1-5, with D possibly matching TRBD1 (5 bases). CDR3 size: 16 residues. CDR1 and CDR2 from the germline V gene are SNHLY and FYNNEI. The germline V and J ends were trimmed by 1 base and 2 bases, with 12 bases remaining between them. CDR3 sequence: CASSEGGGVGNQPQHF. The CDR3 DNA follows: TGTGCCAGCAGTGAAGGCGGGGGGGTTGGCAATCAGCCCCAGCATTTT.

This chain links TRBV6-5 with TRBJ1-2, with unresolved D. Germline CDR1 reads MNHEY; CDR2 reads SVGAGI. V was cut by 4 bases and J by 8 bases, with 11 bases left in between. This CDR3 contains 12 residues. The CDR3 region has the DNA TGTGCCAGCAGTTTTCTGGGAGCGGGCTACACCTTC. It codes for CASSFLGAGYTF.

V and J are TRBV2 and TRBJ1-6, with a tentative D call TRBD1 (6 bases). Trimming left V 6 bases short and J 7 bases short, with 10 bases between. CDR1 is SNHLY, CDR2 FYNNEI, per germline. The length of the CDR3 is 13 residues. CDR3 residues: CASRQGPNSPLHF. The CDR3 DNA sequence: TGTGCCAGCAGACAGGGCCCAAATTCACCCCTCCACTTT.

This sequence joins TRBV11-2 and TRBJ2-3; 9 bases fit TRBD2. V lost 4 bases, J lost 3 bases, and 2 bases stayed unmatched. The germline gives CDR1 SGHAT, CDR2 FQNNGV. CDR3 length: 14 amino acids. The CDR3 nucleotides read TGTGCCAGCAGCTCGAGCGGGGGGACAGATACGCAGTATTTT. Protein product: CASSSSGGTDTQYF.

This chain connects TRBV21-1 to TRBJ2-2; the D segment call TRBD2 is taken from the table without a DNA check. TRBV21-1 is a pseudogene locus. The CDR3 runs 18 residues. The CDR3 DNA follows: TGTGCCAGCAGTGAAGGTCTCATAGGAGAAGTCGACACCGGGGAGCTGTTTTTT. Translation gives CASSEGLIGEVDTGELFF.

The J gene is TRBJ2-5, the V gene TRBV11-2; TRBD1 matches at 7 bases. V was clipped by 5 bases and J by 5 bases; unmatched bases: 11. Germline V CDR1 and CDR2: SGHAT, FQNNGV. The CDR3 totals 15 residues. The DNA of the CDR3 is TGTGCCAGCAGCCGGACAGGAGATAATGGGGAGACCCAGTACTTC. Translating gives CASSRTGDNGETQYF.

The chain is built from TRBV2 and TRBJ1-5; maybe TRBD1 (5 bases). Trimming cost V 5 bases and J 4 bases, with 9 bases left between them. This CDR3 spans 13 amino acids. Germline V gene data show CDR1 as SNHLY and CDR2 as FYNNEI. The CDR3 nucleotides are TGTGCCAGCAGTCGACAGATAAATCAGCCCCAGCATTTT. Protein sequence: CASSRQINQPQHF.

This chain connects TRBV7-2 to TRBJ2-2; 9 bases match TRBD2. Looked up from germline, CDR1 is SGHTA and CDR2 is FQGNSA. Losses at the gene ends were 2 bases for V and 7 bases for J; bases not matched to a gene: 8. The CDR3 contains 16 residues. The CDR3 sequence: CASSLLGRGGIGELFF. CDR3 bases: TGTGCCAGCAGCTTATTGGGGCGGGGGGGGATCGGGGAGCTGTTTTTT.

The chain carries TRBV19 and TRBJ1-2; 11 bases map to TRBD1. Trimming at V came to 3 bases and at J to 8 bases, leaving 8 bases not matched to a gene. This CDR3 is built from 15 residues. CDR1 and CDR2 (germline): LNHDA, SQIVND (reference sequence). CDR3 coding DNA: TGTGCCAGTAGTATTGACGGACAGGGGGCGGGAGGCTACACCTTC. Its translation is CASSIDGQGAGGYTF. Filled out from reference TRBV19 and TRBJ1-2, the complete variable domain reads DGGITQSPKYLFRKEGQNVTLSCEQNLNHDAMYWYRQDPGQGLRLIYYSQIVNDFQKGDIAEGYSVSREKKESFPLTVTSAQKNPTAFYLCASSIDGQGAGGYTFGSGTRLTVV.

This chain joins TRBV20-1 and TRBJ2-7; no firm D call. The germline V and J ends were trimmed by 3 bases and 6 bases, with 9 bases remaining between them. The CDR3 runs to 11 residues. Per the germline V gene, CDR1 is DFQATT and CDR2 is SNEGSKA (reference sequence). CDR3 residues: CSARSGFEQYF. CDR3 DNA sequence: TGCAGTGCTAGGAGTGGTTTCGAGCAGTACTTC.

The chain combines TRBV4-1 with TRBJ2-5, with 12 bases lining up with TRBD2. Germline-derived CDR1 and CDR2 are MGHRA and YSYEKL. V was clipped by 5 bases and J by 3 bases; unmatched bases: 4. The CDR3 has 15 amino acids. DNA for the CDR3: TGCGCCAGCAGCTACGGACTAGCGGGGAAAGAGACCCAGTACTTC. Protein: CASSYGLAGKETQYF.

The rearrangement uses TRBV4-1 and TRBJ2-7; TRBD2 agrees at 8 bases. The V and J ends lost 2 bases and 3 bases, in that order; junction bases with no gene match: 6. Germline V gene lookup returns CDR1 MGHRA and CDR2 YSYEKL. CDR3 length: 15 amino acids. The DNA for the CDR3 is TGCGCCAGCAGCCAAAAGTCGGGACTAGGCTACGAGCAGTACTTC. Translation gives CASSQKSGLGYEQYF.